This T cell receptor (beta chain) was sequenced for a study of cytomegalovirus exposure and HLA in healthy donors. Study-level points and caveats: Later work found most CMV-associated TCR beta chains apparently HLA-restricted.

In the PCR, 60 Vbeta and 13 Jbeta primers were used. Libraries were prepared by immunoSEQ multiplex PCR; TCRdb keeps only in-frame clonotypes and omits some of them. This sample has approximately 160,000 clones, with over 80% found just once. This CDR3 region has 17 residues. The V segment lost 6 bases and the J segment 2 bases; nucleotides outside the gene matches: 13. Germline V gene lookup returns CDR1 MDHEN and CDR2 SYDVKM. About this clone itself: The antigen is not known.

The chain joins TRBV28 to TRBJ2-7; 10 bases are a match to TRBD2. The TCR originated in a man aged 50-59 years in good health and CMV-seropositive. What was sequenced was PBMCs. CDR3: CASRNSGSGRSTYEQYF. The CDR3 nucleotides are TGTGCCAGCAGAAACTCCGGTAGCGGGAGGTCAACCTACGAGCAGTACTTC.